The table lists the clone carrying this TCR beta chain with many counts. Its ends do not fully match the called genes, so a read error is possible. The CDR3 is 13 residues long. The germline CDR1 and CDR2 sequences are SSHAT and FNYEAQ (reference sequence). The data stem from a study of human T cells and chemical hapten exposure. Via MiXCR, TCRdb re-called the RACE reads, giving one row per CDR3 protein. There are more than 95,000 distinct CDR3 sequences in the sample; 9% to 13% occur only once, and 1.2% to 1.5% lies in the top ten. Described time point: patch test 1, 2 weeks after DPC sensitization. Treatment indicated: therapeutic diphenylcyclopropenone sensitization with weekly scalp DPC. Alopecia patients between 18 and 70 years old and suitable for DPC were used as donors. Before extraction, the whole blood was not fractionated, and total RNA was taken from it.

The sequence was obtained from a woman in her fifties or sixties with alopecia areata. Some clones in this sample may be carry-over from other donors' samples. The specimen was whole blood, collected in connection with sensitization to the hapten diphenylcyclopropenone (DPC). The chain uses TRBV7-7 and TRBJ2-1; D gene ambiguous. The CDR3, as DNA: TGTGCTAGCAGCTTATCCGGATTCGTTGAGCAGTTCTTC. It is translated as CASSLSGFVEQFF.